The source of this TCR beta chain is a study of regulatory dendritic cells for organ transplantation. Allogeneic regulatory or mature dendritic cells were co-cultured for approximately 5 days with CFSE-labeled sorted T cells at 1:10. Regarding this clone: Its antigen remains unidentified.

Assay used: immunoSEQ multiplex PCR; TCRdb lists only in-frame clones, some missing. The table includes more than 20,000 clones, roughly 85% detected once. This CDR3 region has 16 residues. The V gene's germline CDR1 is SGHTA and CDR2 FQGNSA. The ends lost 3 bases at V and 2 bases at J; junction bases unmatched: 7. This clonotype was obtained from a human donor in good health. Material: naive CD4+ T cells from blood cultured with dendritic cells. Subset in this sample: CD45RA+ naive T cells. The genes are TRBV7-2 and TRBJ2-3; 8 bases fit TRBD2. The CDR3 nucleotides are TGTGCCAGCAGCTTCAAACTAGCGGTACTCACAGATACGCAGTATTTT. This encodes CASSFKLAVLTDTQYF.